This T cell receptor (beta chain) comes out of a study of regulatory T cells in long-lasting Graves disease. Study results and limitations: Persistent patients had more shared public clonotypes (under 3,000) than new patients (approximately 970).

Concerning this clonotype: The target antigen is unknown.

Time point indicated: newly diagnosed GD, antithyroid drugs for less than 3 months. PBMC-derived RNA was used for the TCR library. Under American Thyroid Association guidelines, Graves' disease was diagnosed. From an endocrinology department in Xi'an, China, came the patients. Arm-PCR of CDR3 regions with iRepertoire HTBI primers generated TCR beta libraries. TCRdb redid the calling of the multiplex PCR reads with MiXCR, one entry per CDR3 protein. Counted here are 350,000 to 550,000 distinct CDR3 sequences, about a sixth occurring once; the ten biggest clones make up 23%. This sample also belongs to another study, concerning T cells in Graves' hyperthyroidism and ophthalmopathy.

The receptor was isolated from a young woman with Graves disease. The sample was peripheral blood mononuclear cells (PBMCs), taken at new diagnosis, from a patient treated with antithyroid drugs.

In DNA, the CDR3 is TGCAGTGCCGATTCTAGCAAGAGATTCTACGAGCAGTACTTC. Its protein is CSADSSKRFYEQYF. This chain links TRBV20-1 with TRBJ2-7; tentative D call: TRBD2 (5 bases). Germline V gene sequence: CDR1 DFQATT, CDR2 SNEGSKA (reference sequence). The ends were cut back, 6 bases at V and 3 bases at J, with 18 bases in the middle. The CDR3 is 14 residues long.